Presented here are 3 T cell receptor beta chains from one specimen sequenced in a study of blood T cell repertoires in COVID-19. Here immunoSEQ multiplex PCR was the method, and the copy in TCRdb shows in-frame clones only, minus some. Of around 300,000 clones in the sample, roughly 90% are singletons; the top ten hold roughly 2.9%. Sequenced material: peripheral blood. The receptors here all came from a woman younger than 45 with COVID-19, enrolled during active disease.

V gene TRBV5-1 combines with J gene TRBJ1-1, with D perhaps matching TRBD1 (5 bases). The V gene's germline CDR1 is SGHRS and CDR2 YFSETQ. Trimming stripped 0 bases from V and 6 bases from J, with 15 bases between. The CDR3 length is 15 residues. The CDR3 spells CASSLVLAGEAEAFF. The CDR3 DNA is TGCGCCAGCAGCTTGGTTCTGGCGGGGGAGGCTGAAGCTTTCTTT.

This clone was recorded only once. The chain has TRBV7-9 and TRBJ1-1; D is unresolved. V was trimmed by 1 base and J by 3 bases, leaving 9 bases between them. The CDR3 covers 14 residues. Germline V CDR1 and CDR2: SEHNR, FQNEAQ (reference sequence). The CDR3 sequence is CASSLEVADTEAFF. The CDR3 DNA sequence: TGTGCCAGCAGCTTAGAGGTAGCAGACACTGAAGCTTTCTTT.

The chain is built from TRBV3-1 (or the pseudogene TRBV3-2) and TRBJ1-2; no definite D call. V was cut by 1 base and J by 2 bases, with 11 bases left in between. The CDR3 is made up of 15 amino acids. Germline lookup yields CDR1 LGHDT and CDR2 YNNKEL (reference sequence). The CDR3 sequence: CASSQVPETNYGYTF. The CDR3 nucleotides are TGTGCCAGCAGCCAAGTGCCGGAGACGAACTATGGCTACACCTTC.